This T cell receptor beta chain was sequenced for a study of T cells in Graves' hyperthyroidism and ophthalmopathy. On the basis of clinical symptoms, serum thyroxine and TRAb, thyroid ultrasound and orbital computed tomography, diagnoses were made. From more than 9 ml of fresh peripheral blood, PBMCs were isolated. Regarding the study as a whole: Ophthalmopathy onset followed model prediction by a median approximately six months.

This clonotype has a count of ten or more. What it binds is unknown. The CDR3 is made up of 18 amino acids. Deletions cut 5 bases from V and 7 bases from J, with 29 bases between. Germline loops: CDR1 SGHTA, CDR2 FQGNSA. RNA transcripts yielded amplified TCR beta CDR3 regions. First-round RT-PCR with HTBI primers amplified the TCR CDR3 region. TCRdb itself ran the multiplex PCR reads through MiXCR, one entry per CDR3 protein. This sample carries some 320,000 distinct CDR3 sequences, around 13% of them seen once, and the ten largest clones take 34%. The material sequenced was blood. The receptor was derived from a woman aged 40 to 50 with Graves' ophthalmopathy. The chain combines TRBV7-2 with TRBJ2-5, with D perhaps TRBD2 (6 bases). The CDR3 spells CASSKGPPSAIRVGTQYF. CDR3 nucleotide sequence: TGTGCCAGCAGCAAGGGCCCTCCTAGCGCCATAAGAGTCGGGACCCAGTACTTC.